Presented here are 17 T cell receptor beta chains from one specimen sequenced in a study of T-cell reconstitution after alpha-beta-depleted transplantation in children. As it was prepared, the TCRbeta library received unique molecular identifiers. TCRdb fed the PCR reads into MiXCR, producing one record per CDR3 protein. The sample contains roughly 790,000 distinct CDR3 sequences, about 15% of which appear only once. The sequencing here drew on PBMCs, mostly from graft donor cells, taken 360 days after TCRalphabeta/CD19-depleted stem cell transplant. The receptors were sampled from a male patient between 10 and 17 years old who had a stem cell transplant for acute lymphoblastic leukemia, so the T cells may come from the graft donor.

V usage is TRBV28 and J usage is TRBJ2-1; tentative D call: TRBD1 (6 bases). Trimming pared 7 bases from V and 7 bases from J, leaving 11 bases between. CDR1 and CDR2 from the germline V gene are MDHEN and SYDVKM. The CDR3 sequence is 12 residues long. The CDR3 nucleotides are TGTGCCAGCACTGGACAGTCAAATGAGCAGTTCTTC. This encodes CASTGQSNEQFF.

This clonotype has only a few counts. This rearrangement joins TRBV7-2 to TRBJ2-7; perhaps TRBD1 as D (6 bases). Germline lookup yields CDR1 SGHTA and CDR2 FQGNSA. This CDR3 has 15 amino acids. Trimming stripped 3 bases from V and 0 bases from J, with 12 bases between. CDR3 bases: TGTGCCAGCAGCTTCACAGGGTTCCTCTCCTACGAGCAGTACTTC. Translation: CASSFTGFLSYEQYF.

The J gene is TRBJ2-1, the V gene TRBV10-3; TRBD2 aligns across 10 bases. The V gene's germline CDR1 is ENHRY and CDR2 SYGVKD. After removal of 4 bases from V and 7 bases from J, the junction contained 7 bases not matched to a gene. The CDR3 is made up of 15 amino acids. Here the CDR3 reads CAISVKREGQNEQFF. CDR3 sequence (DNA): TGTGCCATCAGTGTGAAGCGGGAGGGCCAGAATGAGCAGTTCTTC.

This clonotype was counted only a few times. The genes are TRBV6-2 or TRBV6-3 and TRBJ2-3; TRBD1 matches 7 bases. Looked up from germline, CDR1 is MNHEY and CDR2 is SVGEGT. J was trimmed by 6 bases and V by 7 bases; bases with no gene match: 10. This CDR3 comprises 14 residues. CDR3 sequence (DNA): TGTGCCAGCACCCCAGGGGGAGATTATGATACGCAGTATTTT. Encoded protein: CASTPGGDYDTQYF.

This chain connects TRBV11-1 to TRBJ2-6, with D possibly being TRBD1 or TRBD2 (6 bases each). This CDR3 is 20 amino acids long. Germline lookup yields CDR1 SGHAT and CDR2 FQDESV (reference sequence). Trimming took off 2 bases at V and 0 bases at J, with 20 bases between the two ends. The CDR3 DNA follows: TGTGCCAGCAGCTTAAGGGGGGAAACAGTAACCTACTCTGGGGCCAACGTCCTGACTTTC. Its protein product is CASSLRGETVTYSGANVLTF.

This clonotype has more than one count but fewer than ten. J is TRBJ2-7 and V is TRBV9; D unclear. The CDR3 is made up of 13 amino acids. Germline CDR1 and CDR2: SGDLS and YYNGEE. V was cut by 5 bases and J by 2 bases, with 11 bases left in between. CDR3: CASSRQTTYEQYF. Written as DNA, the CDR3 is TGTGCCAGCAGTAGACAAACAACCTACGAGCAGTACTTC.

The chain employs TRBV4-1 and TRBJ2-2; 12 nucleotides align to TRBD2. The V gene end was trimmed by 3 bases and the J gene end by 3 bases; junction bases not matched to a gene: 8. Per the germline V gene, CDR1 is MGHRA and CDR2 is YSYEKL. The CDR3 totals 18 residues. The CDR3 nucleotides are TGCGCCAGCAGCCAGCCGACTAGCGGGAGTCGGCACACCGGGGAGCTGTTTTTT. Protein product: CASSQPTSGSRHTGELFF.

This chain connects TRBV7-9 to TRBJ2-4; the D is unclear. The V end was cut by 6 bases, the J end by 0 bases, with 15 bases between. The CDR3 sequence is 16 residues long. Germline V gene sequence: CDR1 SEHNR, CDR2 FQNEAQ (reference sequence). In DNA form, the CDR3 reads TGTGCCAGCAGTAAAGCTGCAGGTTTAGCCAAAAACATTCAGTACTTC. Protein: CASSKAAGLAKNIQYF. Full variable domain (rest looked up from reference TRBV7-9 and TRBJ2-4): DTGVSQNPRHKITKRGQNVTFRCDPISEHNRLYWYRQTLGQGPEFLTYFQNEAQLEKSRLLSDRFSAERPKGSFSTLEIQRTEQGDSAMYLCASSKAAGLAKNIQYFGAGTRLSVL.

The gene calls are TRBV20-1 and TRBJ2-4; 9 positions match TRBD1. Germline V lookup: CDR1 DFQATT, CDR2 SNEGSKA (reference sequence). J gave up 8 bases and V 1 base, and 3 bases lay outside the gene matches. This CDR3 is 13 amino acids long. DNA for the CDR3: TGCAGTGCTAGAGGGACAGGGGACCACATTCAGTACTTC. This encodes CSARGTGDHIQYF.

V and J are TRBV5-1 and TRBJ2-7; 7 bases are shared with TRBD1. Germline loops: CDR1 SGHRS, CDR2 YFSETQ. The CDR3 sequence is 17 residues long. V lost 3 bases, J lost 3 bases, and 15 bases stayed unmatched. CDR3 sequence (DNA): TGCGCCAGCAGCTCGACAGGGTACGGTAAAGAGGGCTACGAGCAGTACTTC. It specifies CASSSTGYGKEGYEQYF. Supplemented by reference TRBV5-1 and TRBJ2-7, the full variable domain reads KAGVTQTPRYLIKTRGQQVTLSCSPISGHRSVSWYQQTPGQGLQFLFEYFSETQRNKGNFPGRFSGRQFSNSRSEMNVSTLELGDSALYLCASSSTGYGKEGYEQYFGPGTRLTVT.

The chain uses TRBV27 and TRBJ1-6, with a weak D call TRBD1 (5 bases). Germline-derived CDR1 and CDR2 are MNHEY and SMNVEV (reference sequence). CDR3 size: 17 residues. Trimming pared 2 bases from V and 0 bases from J, leaving 11 bases between. CDR3 amino acids: CASSLIGASSYNSPLHF. CDR3 coding DNA: TGTGCCAGCAGTTTAATAGGGGCCAGCTCCTATAATTCACCCCTCCACTTT.

V is TRBV6-5 and J is TRBJ2-7, with D possibly matching TRBD1 (6 bases). Germline assignment: CDR1 MNHEY and CDR2 SVGAGI. The CDR3 is made up of 14 amino acids. Trimming removed 4 bases from V and 12 bases from J, with 22 bases in between. The CDR3: CASSLDRDTVRRYF. CDR3 bases: TGTGCCAGCAGTTTAGACCGGGACACGGTACGGCGGTACTTC.

This clonotype was seen repeatedly, ten times or more. This rearrangement joins TRBV11-2 to TRBJ2-1; TRBD2 might be the D (5 bases). There are 10 residues in the CDR3. The V and J ends lost 4 bases and 10 bases respectively, with 5 bases between them. Germline V CDR1 and CDR2: SGHAT, FQNNGV. CDR3: CASSSGEQFF. CDR3 nucleotide sequence: TGTGCCAGCAGCTCGGGAGAGCAGTTCTTC. The full variable domain, rest sourced from reference TRBV11-2 and TRBJ2-1, is EAGVAQSPRYKIIEKRQSVAFWCNPISGHATLYWYQQILGQGPKLLIQFQNNGVVDDSQLPKDRFSAERLKGVDSTLKIQPAKLEDSAVYLCASSSGEQFFGPGTRLTVL.

CDR3 protein: CASSTTEGMRNEQYF. The CDR3 DNA reads as TGTGCCAGCAGCACTACAGAGGGCATGAGGAACGAGCAGTACTTC. This rearrangement joins TRBV12-3 or TRBV12-4 to TRBJ2-7; perhaps TRBD2 as D (5 bases). The germline V and J ends were trimmed by 6 bases and 5 bases, with 20 bases remaining between them. CDR3 length equals 15 residues.

This clonotype was counted only a few times. The chain employs TRBV7-6 and TRBJ2-1, with TRBD2 matching over 8 bases. The V segment lost 5 bases and the J segment 9 bases; nucleotides outside the gene matches: 12. The germline gives CDR1 SGHVS, CDR2 FNYEAQ. The CDR3 length is 15 residues. The CDR3 region is CASSTSSGFVGEQFF. The CDR3 bases are TGTGCCAGCAGCACCTCTAGCGGGTTTGTAGGTGAGCAGTTCTTC. The full variable domain, in which reference TRBV7-6 and TRBJ2-1 provide the parts outside the CDR3, is GAGVSQSPRYKVTKRGQDVALRCDPISGHVSLYWYRQALGQGPEFLTYFNYEAQQDKSGLPNDRFSAERPEGSISTLTIQRTEQRDSAMYRCASSTSSGFVGEQFFGPGTRLTVL.

This clonotype was observed at least ten times. The V and J genes are TRBV15 and TRBJ2-2, with D possibly being TRBD1 (7 bases). Germline V gene sequence: CDR1 LNHNV, CDR2 YYDKDF (reference sequence). V lost 0 bases to trimming and J lost 6 bases, with 11 bases between them. The CDR3 loop spans 15 amino acids. The CDR3 nucleotides are TGTGCCACCAGCAGAGATGGAGGGGGCCCCGGGGAGCTGTTTTTT. This translates into CATSRDGGGPGELFF.

The chain recombines TRBV29-1 with TRBJ2-7; a possible D gene is TRBD1 (6 bases). The germline V and J ends were trimmed by 6 bases and 2 bases, with 17 bases remaining between them. The CDR3 covers 14 residues. CDR1 and CDR2 from the germline V gene are SQVTM and ANQGSEA. The CDR3 sequence is CSVAMGTLPYEQYF. The CDR3 DNA follows: TGCAGCGTGGCGATGGGGACACTGCCCTACGAGCAGTACTTC.